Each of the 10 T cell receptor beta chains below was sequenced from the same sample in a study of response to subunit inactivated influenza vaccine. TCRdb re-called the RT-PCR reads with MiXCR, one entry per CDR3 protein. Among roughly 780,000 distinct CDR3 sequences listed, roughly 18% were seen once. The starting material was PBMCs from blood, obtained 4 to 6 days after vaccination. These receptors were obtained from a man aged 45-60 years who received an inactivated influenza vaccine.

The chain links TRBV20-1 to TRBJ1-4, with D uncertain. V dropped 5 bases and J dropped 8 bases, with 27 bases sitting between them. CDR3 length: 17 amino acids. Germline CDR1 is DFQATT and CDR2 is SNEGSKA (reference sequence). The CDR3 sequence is CSASTMGGNEGGEKLFF. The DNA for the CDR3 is TGCAGTGCTTCAACAATGGGAGGCAACGAGGGCGGGGAAAAACTGTTTTTT.

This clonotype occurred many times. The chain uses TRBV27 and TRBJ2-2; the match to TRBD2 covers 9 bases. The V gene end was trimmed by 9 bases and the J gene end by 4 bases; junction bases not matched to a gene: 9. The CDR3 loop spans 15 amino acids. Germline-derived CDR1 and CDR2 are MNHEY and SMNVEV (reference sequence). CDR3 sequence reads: CASSPAGGVTGELFF. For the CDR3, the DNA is TGTGCCAGTTCCCCGGCGGGGGGGGTCACCGGGGAGCTGTTTTTT.

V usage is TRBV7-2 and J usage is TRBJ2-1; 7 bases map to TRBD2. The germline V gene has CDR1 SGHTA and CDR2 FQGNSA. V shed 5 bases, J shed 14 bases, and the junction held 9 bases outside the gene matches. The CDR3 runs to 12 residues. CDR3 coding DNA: TGTGCCAGCAGCGTAGGGCTGGGGAGGGAGTTCTTC. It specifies CASSVGLGREFF.

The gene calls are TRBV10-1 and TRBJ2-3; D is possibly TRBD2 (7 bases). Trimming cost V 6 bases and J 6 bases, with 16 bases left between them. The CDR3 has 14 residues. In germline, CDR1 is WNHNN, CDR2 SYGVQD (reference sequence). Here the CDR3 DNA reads TGCGCCAGCAGAGGACAGCGGGGAGGGGATACGCAGTATTTT. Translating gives CASRGQRGGDTQYF.

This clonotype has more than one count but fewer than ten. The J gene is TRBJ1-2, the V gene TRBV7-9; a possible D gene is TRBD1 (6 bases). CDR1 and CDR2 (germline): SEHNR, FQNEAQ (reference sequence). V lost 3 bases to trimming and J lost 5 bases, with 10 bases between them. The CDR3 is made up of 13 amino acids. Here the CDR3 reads CASSLDSQYGYTF. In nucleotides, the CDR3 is TGTGCCAGCAGCTTGGACAGCCAGTATGGCTACACCTTC.

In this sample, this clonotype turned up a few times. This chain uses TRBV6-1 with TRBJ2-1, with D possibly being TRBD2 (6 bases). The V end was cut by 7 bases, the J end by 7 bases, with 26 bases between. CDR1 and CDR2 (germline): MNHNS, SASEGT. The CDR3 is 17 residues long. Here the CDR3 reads CASTPYGAGSLENEQFF. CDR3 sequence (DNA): TGTGCCAGCACCCCATACGGGGCGGGATCATTGGAGAATGAGCAGTTCTTC.

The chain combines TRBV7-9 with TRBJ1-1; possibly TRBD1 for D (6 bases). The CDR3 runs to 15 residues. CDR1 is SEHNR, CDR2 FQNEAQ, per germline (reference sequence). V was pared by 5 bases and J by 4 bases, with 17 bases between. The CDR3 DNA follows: TGTGCCAGCAGCGGATTACGACAGGCCCTCACTGAAGCTTTCTTT. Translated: CASSGLRQALTEAFF.

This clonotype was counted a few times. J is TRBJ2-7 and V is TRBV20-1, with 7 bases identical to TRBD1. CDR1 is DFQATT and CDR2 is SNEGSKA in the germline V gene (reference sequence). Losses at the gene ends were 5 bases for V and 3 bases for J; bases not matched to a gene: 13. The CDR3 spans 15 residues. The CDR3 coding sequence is TGCAGTGCTGGATACGACAGGGACCCGTTCTACGAGCAGTACTTC. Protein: CSAGYDRDPFYEQYF.

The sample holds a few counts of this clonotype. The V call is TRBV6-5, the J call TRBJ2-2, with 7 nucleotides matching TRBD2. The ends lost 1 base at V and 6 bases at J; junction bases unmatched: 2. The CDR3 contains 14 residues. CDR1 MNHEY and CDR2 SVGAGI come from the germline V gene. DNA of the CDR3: TGTGCCAGCAGTTACTGGGGGGGTTCCGGGGAGCTGTTTTTT. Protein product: CASSYWGGSGELFF.

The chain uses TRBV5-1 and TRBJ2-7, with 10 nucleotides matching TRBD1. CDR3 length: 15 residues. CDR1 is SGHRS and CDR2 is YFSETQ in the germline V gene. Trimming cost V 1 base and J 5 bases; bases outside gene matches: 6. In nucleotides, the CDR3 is TGCGCCAGCAGCTTGTCTGGGGACAGGGGCCACGAGCAGTACTTC. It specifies CASSLSGDRGHEQYF.